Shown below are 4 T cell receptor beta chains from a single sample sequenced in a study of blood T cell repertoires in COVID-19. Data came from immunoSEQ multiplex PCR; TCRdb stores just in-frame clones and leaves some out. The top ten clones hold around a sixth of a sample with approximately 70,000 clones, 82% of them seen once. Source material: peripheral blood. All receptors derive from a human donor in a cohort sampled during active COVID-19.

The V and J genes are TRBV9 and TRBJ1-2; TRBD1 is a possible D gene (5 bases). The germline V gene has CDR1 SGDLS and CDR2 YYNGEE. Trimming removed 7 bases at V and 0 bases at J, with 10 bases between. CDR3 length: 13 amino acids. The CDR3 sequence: CASDDSSNYGYTF. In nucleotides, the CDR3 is TGTGCCAGCGACGACAGTTCTAACTATGGCTACACCTTC.

The CDR3 sequence is CASSQGTAYGYTF. For the CDR3, the DNA is TGTGCCAGCAGCCAAGGGACAGCTTATGGCTACACCTTC. The V and J genes are TRBV3-1 (or the pseudogene TRBV3-2) and TRBJ1-2; tentative D call: TRBD1 (6 bases). The CDR3 is 13 residues long. The V end lost 1 base, the J end lost 5 bases, and 8 bases lay between the germline ends. Germline CDR1 reads LGHDT; CDR2 reads YNNKEL (reference sequence).

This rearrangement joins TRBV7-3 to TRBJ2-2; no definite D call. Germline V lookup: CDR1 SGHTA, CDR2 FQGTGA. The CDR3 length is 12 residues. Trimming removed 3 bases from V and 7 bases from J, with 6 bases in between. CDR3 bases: TGTGCCAGCAGCTTCCCTCTCGGGGAGCTGTTTTTT. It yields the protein CASSFPLGELFF.

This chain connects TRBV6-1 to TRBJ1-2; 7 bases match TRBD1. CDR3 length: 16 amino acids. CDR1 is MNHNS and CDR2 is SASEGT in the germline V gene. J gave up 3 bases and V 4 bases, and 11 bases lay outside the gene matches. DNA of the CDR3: TGTGCCAGCAGTGGGACGACAGGGTTGGAAGACTATGGCTACACCTTC. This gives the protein CASSGTTGLEDYGYTF.